Shown below are 29 T cell receptor beta chains from a single sample sequenced in a study of cytomegalovirus exposure and HLA in healthy donors. Primers: 60 Vbeta forward and 13 Jbeta reverse. TCRdb's copy holds only in-frame clones and misses some; the assay was immunoSEQ multiplex PCR. The data show around 33,000 clones, roughly 90% seen once. The sample taken for sequencing was PBMCs. Receptors originate from a woman under 30 in good health and CMV-seronegative.

The chain has TRBV28 and TRBJ2-7; TRBD1 is a possible D gene (6 bases). The CDR3 sequence is 13 residues long. Germline loops: CDR1 MDHEN, CDR2 SYDVKM. Trimming took off 7 bases at V and 5 bases at J, with 15 bases between the two ends. The CDR3 is CASTLGGDDEQYF. CDR3 in DNA: TGTGCCAGCACCCTAGGGGGAGACGACGAGCAGTACTTC.

Here the CDR3 reads CASSMPGTFPYEQYF. CDR3 nucleotide sequence: TGTGCCAGTAGTATGCCGGGAACATTTCCCTACGAGCAGTACTTC. The chain employs TRBV19 and TRBJ2-7; possibly TRBD2 for D (5 bases). The germline CDR1 and CDR2 sequences are LNHDA and SQIVND (reference sequence). This CDR3 spans 15 amino acids. The V end was cut by 3 bases, the J end by 2 bases, with 14 bases between. Full variable domain (remainder filled in from reference TRBV19 and TRBJ2-7): DGGITQSPKYLFRKEGQNVTLSCEQNLNHDAMYWYRQDPGQGLRLIYYSQIVNDFQKGDIAEGYSVSREKKESFPLTVTSAQKNPTAFYLCASSMPGTFPYEQYFGPGTRLTVT.

The V gene is TRBV19, the J gene TRBJ2-7, with D tentatively TRBD2 (7 bases). Germline V gene data show CDR1 as LNHDA and CDR2 as SQIVND (reference sequence). The CDR3 has 15 amino acids. Trimming took 5 bases from V and 4 from J, leaving 18 bases between them. CDR3 bases: TGTGCCAGTAGTGGACAGAGGCTAGCGGAGTACGAGCAGTACTTC. Amino acids: CASSGQRLAEYEQYF.

This clone turned up a few times. The chain is built from TRBV2 and TRBJ2-7; 8 positions match TRBD1. J gave up 4 bases and V 9 bases, and 20 bases lay outside the gene matches. The CDR3 runs to 17 residues. CDR1 is SNHLY, CDR2 FYNNEI, per germline. This CDR3 is CARYRDRHYSGVYEQYF. As DNA, the CDR3 is TGTGCCAGATACCGGGACAGGCATTACTCAGGGGTATACGAGCAGTACTTC.

The J gene is TRBJ1-4, the V gene TRBV14; 8 nucleotides line up with TRBD1. V trimming: 4 bases; J trimming: 3 bases; junction bases outside the gene matches: 13. The CDR3 covers 18 residues. Germline V gives CDR1 SGHDN, CDR2 FVKESK. The CDR3 sequence: CASSPRKFQDRANEKLFF. The CDR3 DNA reads TGTGCCAGCAGCCCACGAAAATTTCAGGACAGGGCTAATGAAAAACTGTTTTTT.

The chain has TRBV4-3 and TRBJ2-7, with 8 bases matching TRBD2. The CDR3 consists of 14 residues. The germline V gene has CDR1 LGHNA and CDR2 YSLEER. Losses at the gene ends were 6 bases for V and 3 bases for J; bases not matched to a gene: 7. CDR3 sequence reads: CASSPAGGGYEQYF. CDR3 in DNA: TGCGCCAGCAGTCCCGCGGGAGGAGGCTACGAGCAGTACTTC.

This rearrangement joins TRBV12-5 to TRBJ2-7; TRBD1 might be the D (6 bases). The length of the CDR3 is 18 residues. The V end lost 0 bases, the J end lost 3 bases, and 21 bases lay between the germline ends. Germline V gene sequence: CDR1 LGHNT, CDR2 FRNRAP. The CDR3 sequence is CASGLVTSGELLFYEQYF. The CDR3 region has the DNA TGTGCTAGTGGTTTGGTAACTTCAGGGGAACTTTTGTTCTACGAGCAGTACTTC. The variable domain in full, completed from reference TRBV12-5 and TRBJ2-7, reads DARVTQTPRHKVTEMGQEVTMRCQPILGHNTVFWYRQTMMQGLELLAYFRNRAPLDDSGMPKDRFSAEMPDATLATLKIQPSEPRDSAVYFCASGLVTSGELLFYEQYFGPGTRLTVT.

The chain carries TRBV5-1 and TRBJ2-7, with 9 nucleotides matching TRBD1. Germline V gives CDR1 SGHRS, CDR2 YFSETQ. The CDR3 sequence is 16 residues long. The V gene end was trimmed by 4 bases and the J gene end by 4 bases; junction bases not matched to a gene: 12. The CDR3 nucleotides are TGCGCCAGCAGCCTAAACAGGGGGCAGGAAGGTTACGAGCAGTACTTC. It encodes CASSLNRGQEGYEQYF.

This clone was observed a single time. The genes are TRBV4-3 and TRBJ1-4; TRBD1 aligns across 11 bases. The germline CDR1 and CDR2 sequences are LGHNA and YSLEER. This CDR3 has 14 residues. Germline trimming cut 5 bases from V and 7 bases from J; bases unmatched to any gene: 3. The CDR3 nucleotides read TGCGCCAGCAGCGAAGGGACAGGGGGTGAAAAACTGTTTTTT. Amino acids: CASSEGTGGEKLFF.

The J gene is TRBJ2-7, the V gene TRBV2, with a possible D match to TRBD2 (5 bases). CDR3 size: 15 residues. The ends were cut back, 6 bases at V and 3 bases at J, with 18 bases in the middle. Per the germline V gene, CDR1 is SNHLY and CDR2 is FYNNEI. CDR3: CASSQSGSVGYEQYF. In DNA form, the CDR3 reads TGTGCCAGCAGCCAATCGGGGTCAGTGGGCTACGAGCAGTACTTC.

The chain joins TRBV7-2 to TRBJ2-7; 9 nucleotides line up with TRBD2. In germline, CDR1 is SGHTA, CDR2 FQGNSA. V was pared by 5 bases and J by 7 bases, with 18 bases of the junction left unmatched. The CDR3 has 17 residues. The CDR3 region is CASSPRVAGVFSGEQYF. The DNA of the CDR3 is TGTGCCAGCAGCCCAAGAGTAGCGGGAGTATTTTCGGGGGAGCAGTACTTC.

The chain recombines TRBV4-2 with TRBJ1-2; maybe TRBD1 (6 bases). Trimming left V 5 bases short and J 2 bases short, with 15 bases between. The V gene's germline CDR1 is LGHNA and CDR2 YNFKEQ. The CDR3 runs 15 residues. The CDR3 protein is CASSLDDRRNYGYTF. The CDR3 coding sequence is TGTGCCAGCAGCTTAGACGACAGGCGAAACTATGGCTACACCTTC.

Points on this clone: Mismatch with germline at one junction end may stem from a read error. The gene calls are TRBV7-9 and TRBJ1-4; possible D gene TRBD1, 6 bases. The CDR3 sequence is 12 residues long. Germline loops: CDR1 SEHNR, CDR2 FQNEAQ (reference sequence). CDR3 nucleotide sequence: TGTTCCAGCCGGACAGACGATGAAAAACTGTTTTTT. Encoded protein: CSSRTDDEKLFF. The full variable domain, its missing parts supplied by reference TRBV7-9 and TRBJ1-4, is DTGVSQNPRHKITKRGQNVTFRCDPISEHNRLYWYRQTLGQGPEFLTYFQNEAQLEKSRLLSDRFSAERPKGSFSTLEIQRTEQGDSAMYLCSSRTDDEKLFFGSGTQLSVL.

The rearrangement joins TRBV5-1 to TRBJ1-1; the D gene is possibly TRBD1 (5 bases). The CDR3 runs to 15 residues. From germline, CDR1 is SGHRS and CDR2 YFSETQ. V was shortened by 4 bases and J by 0 bases, with 13 bases between the two germline ends. CDR3 sequence reads: CASSPGGNMNTEAFF. CDR3 nucleotide sequence: TGCGCCAGCAGCCCCGGGGGGAACATGAACACTGAAGCTTTCTTT.

V and J are TRBV5-1 and TRBJ1-2; 8 bases fit TRBD1. In germline, CDR1 is SGHRS, CDR2 YFSETQ. Germline trimming cut 1 base from V and 3 bases from J; bases unmatched to any gene: 5. The CDR3 totals 15 residues. CDR3 sequence reads: CASSLSSQGDYGYTF. The CDR3 DNA is TGCGCCAGCAGCTTGTCATCACAGGGGGACTATGGCTACACCTTC.

In regard to this clone: A read error may account for a junction end that differs from germline. This specimen includes other DNA sequences encoding the same CDR3. The chain recombines TRBV18 with TRBJ2-7, with 7 positions matching TRBD1. The CDR3 consists of 14 residues. Germline V lookup: CDR1 KGHSH, CDR2 LQKENI. CDR3: CASSPGQPTYEQYF. The CDR3 DNA sequence: TGCGCCAGCTCACCGGGACAGCCCACCTACGAGCAGTACTTC.

V gene TRBV4-2 combines with J gene TRBJ2-5, with D possibly being TRBD2 (5 bases). The J call may not be correct, given that the DNA end is closer to TRBJ2-7. Per the germline V gene, CDR1 is LGHNA and CDR2 is YNFKEQ. CDR3 length equals 14 residues. The CDR3 DNA follows: TGTGCCAGCAGCCAAGATATGGAGGCCGGCGAGCAGTACTTC. Residues: CASSQDMEAGEQYF.

V and J are TRBV7-8 and TRBJ2-3; 8 bases are shared with TRBD2. The CDR3 consists of 17 residues. V was clipped by 5 bases and J by 0 bases; unmatched bases: 10. CDR1 is SGHVS, CDR2 FQNEAQ, per germline. The CDR3 loop reads CASSPRLREESTDTQYF. The CDR3, as DNA: TGTGCCAGCAGCCCTAGGCTGCGGGAGGAGAGCACAGATACGCAGTATTTT.

The V gene is TRBV6-5, the J gene TRBJ2-1, with 7 nucleotides matching TRBD2. Germline values: CDR1 MNHEY, CDR2 SVGAGI. There are 15 residues in the CDR3. Trimming at V came to 5 bases and at J to 6 bases, leaving 10 bases not matched to a gene. The CDR3 DNA follows: TGTGCCAGCAGTCCCTCCGCGGGAGCAAGCAATGAGCAGTTCTTC. Protein sequence: CASSPSAGASNEQFF.

The rearrangement uses TRBV5-1 and TRBJ2-1; 14 positions match TRBD2. Germline V CDR1 and CDR2: SGHRS, YFSETQ. The V and J ends lost 4 bases and 8 bases, in that order; junction bases with no gene match: 5. CDR3 size: 15 residues. CDR3 amino acids: CASSVGTSGSHEQFF. In DNA form, the CDR3 reads TGCGCCAGCAGCGTAGGGACTAGCGGGAGTCATGAGCAGTTCTTC.

This chain links TRBV2 with TRBJ2-3; tentative D call: TRBD2 (6 bases). The CDR3 is 16 amino acids. Germline V gives CDR1 SNHLY, CDR2 FYNNEI. Trimming removed 1 base from V and 4 bases from J, with 15 bases in between. The CDR3 DNA reads as TGTGCCAGCAGTGAAGAGGCCGGTTGGGGGGCAGATACGCAGTATTTT. Its protein is CASSEEAGWGADTQYF.

The chain links TRBV7-3 to TRBJ1-1; TRBD1 is a possible D gene (6 bases). Germline CDR1 and CDR2: SGHTA and FQGTGA. The V gene lost 3 bases and the J gene lost 4 bases, with 12 bases spanning the gap. The CDR3 loop spans 14 amino acids. CDR3 loop: CASSLNGGTTEAFF. The CDR3 coding sequence is TGTGCCAGCAGCTTGAATGGGGGCACCACTGAAGCTTTCTTT.

The genes are TRBV6-1 and TRBJ2-7, with a tentative D call TRBD1 (5 bases). V shed 4 bases and J shed 2 bases, with 15 bases lying between them. The CDR3 length is 15 residues. Germline lookup yields CDR1 MNHNS and CDR2 SASEGT. The chain's CDR3 is CASSGRVDAAYEQYF. The CDR3 DNA reads as TGTGCCAGCAGTGGCAGGGTTGACGCAGCCTACGAGCAGTACTTC.

The chain combines TRBV21-1 with TRBJ1-1. TRBV21-1 has pseudogene status. CDR3 length equals 12 residues. The chain's CDR3 is CASSKGPSEAFF. For the CDR3, the DNA is TGTGCCAGCAGCAAAGGTCCCTCCGAAGCTTTCTTT.

The chain combines TRBV9 with TRBJ2-7; weak D call: TRBD1 (6 bases). The CDR3 is 15 residues long. V lost 4 bases and J 2 bases, leaving 16 bases between the germline ends. Germline CDR1 is SGDLS and CDR2 is YYNGEE. CDR3 in DNA: TGTGCCAGCAGCAGGCAAATGACAGGCCCCTACGAGCAGTACTTC. Translated, it gives CASSRQMTGPYEQYF.

J is TRBJ1-2 and V is TRBV27; TRBD1 aligns across 11 bases. Germline assignment: CDR1 MNHEY and CDR2 SMNVEV (reference sequence). The V gene end was trimmed by 8 bases and the J gene end by 7 bases; junction bases not matched to a gene: 9. This CDR3 comprises 14 residues. Here the CDR3 reads CASARDRGVRGYTF. The CDR3 nucleotides read TGTGCCAGCGCTAGGGACAGGGGGGTGCGTGGCTACACCTTC.

The CDR3 loop reads CASTPLSGSVFRDEQFF. CDR3 coding DNA: TGCGCCAGCACCCCGTTAAGCGGGAGTGTTTTTCGGGATGAGCAGTTCTTC. The chain couples TRBV5-1 to TRBJ2-1; the match to TRBD2 covers 8 bases. Germline assignment: CDR1 SGHRS and CDR2 YFSETQ. The CDR3 runs 17 residues. With 6 bases clipped from V and 8 bases from J, the junction kept 19 bases outside the gene matches.

The chain uses TRBV30 and TRBJ2-5; TRBD2 aligns across 7 bases. V lost 0 bases, J lost 4 bases, and 5 bases stayed unmatched. Germline CDR1 is GTSNPN and CDR2 is SVGIG (reference sequence). CDR3 length equals 14 residues. The CDR3, as DNA: TGTGCCTGGAGTGTACGGGGAGGGGCAGAGACCCAGTACTTC. As protein: CAWSVRGGAETQYF. Combining the CDR3 with reference TRBV30 and TRBJ2-5 gives the whole variable domain SQTIHQWPATLVQPVGSPLSLECTVEGTSNPNLYWYRQAAGRGLQLLFYSVGIGQISSEVPQNLSASRPQDRQFILSSKKLLLSDSGFYLCAWSVRGGAETQYFGPGTRLLVL.

This chain joins TRBV10-3 and TRBJ2-3; 10 nucleotides match TRBD1. Trimming cost V 2 bases and J 3 bases; bases outside gene matches: 8. The V gene's germline CDR1 is ENHRY and CDR2 SYGVKD. The CDR3 length is 17 residues. In nucleotides, the CDR3 is TGTGCCATCAGTGAGGGGCTAGGACAGGGGGGAACAGATACGCAGTATTTT. Its translation: CAISEGLGQGGTDTQYF.